The next 24 T cell receptor beta chains were all read from a single sample in a study of cytomegalovirus exposure and HLA in healthy donors. PCR employed 60 Vbeta and 13 Jbeta primers. Using immunoSEQ multiplex PCR, the repertoire was profiled, and TCRdb retains in-frame clones only, with some absent. The sample consists of roughly 150,000 clones, 84% of them appearing once. The sequenced sample consisted of PBMCs. These receptors all come from a boy younger than 10 in good health and CMV-seronegative.

The chain carries TRBV7-2 and TRBJ1-5; D not certain. Germline V gene sequence: CDR1 SGHTA, CDR2 FQGNSA. V lost 1 base, J lost 6 bases, and 10 bases lay in between. CDR3 length equals 14 residues. The DNA for the CDR3 is TGTGCCAGCAGCTTAGGGGCAGGCCTTCAGCCCCAGCATTTT. Amino acid sequence: CASSLGAGLQPQHF.

The chain combines TRBV4-2 with TRBJ2-4; D uncertain. V lost 0 bases to trimming and J lost 0 bases, with 12 bases between them. CDR3 length equals 17 residues. Germline V lookup: CDR1 LGHNA, CDR2 YNFKEQ. In DNA form, the CDR3 reads TGTGCCAGCAGCCAAGATGTTCCAGGAAAAGCCAAAAACATTCAGTACTTC. Its protein product is CASSQDVPGKAKNIQYF.

V and J are TRBV4-3 and TRBJ2-1; a possible D gene is TRBD2 (5 bases). Germline CDR1 is LGHNA and CDR2 is YSLEER. CDR3 size: 16 residues. The V gene lost 0 bases and the J gene lost 2 bases, with 11 bases spanning the gap. The CDR3 loop reads CASSQDIRGAYNEQFF. The CDR3 nucleotides read TGCGCCAGCAGCCAAGATATCCGGGGAGCCTACAATGAGCAGTTCTTC.

The chain employs TRBV7-3 and TRBJ2-3; D is unresolved. The germline V gene encodes CDR1 SGHTA and CDR2 FQGTGA. The V and J ends lost 2 bases and 1 base respectively, with 7 bases between them. The CDR3 runs 14 residues. DNA of the CDR3: TGTGCCAGCAGCTTAGCGCTGCGCACAGATACGCAGTATTTT. It yields the protein CASSLALRTDTQYF. The full variable domain, its missing parts supplied by reference TRBV7-3 and TRBJ2-3, is GAGVSQTPSNKVTEKGKYVELRCDPISGHTALYWYRQSLGQGPEFLIYFQGTGAADDSGLPNDRFFAVRPEGSVSTLKIQRTERGDSAVYLCASSLALRTDTQYFGPGTRLTVL.

This chain connects TRBV7-8 to TRBJ1-5, with D uncertain. CDR3 length equals 16 residues. V was trimmed by 5 bases and J by 0 bases, leaving 14 bases between them. Germline lookup yields CDR1 SGHVS and CDR2 FQNEAQ. CDR3 in DNA: TGTGCCAGCAGCCCCACTACGGCATATAGCAATCAGCCCCAGCATTTT. Its translation is CASSPTTAYSNQPQHF.

The chain uses TRBV19 and TRBJ1-2; D gene unclear. Germline lookup yields CDR1 LNHDA and CDR2 SQIVND (reference sequence). Deletions cut 5 bases from V and 1 base from J, with 11 bases between. CDR3 size: 14 residues. CDR3 nucleotide sequence: TGTGCCAGTAGTCGTCTACGGGGTAACTATGGCTACACCTTC. Its protein is CASSRLRGNYGYTF.

This chain links TRBV28 with TRBJ2-5; possibly TRBD2 for D (5 bases). V gave up 5 bases and J gave up 7 bases, with 11 bases separating them. The CDR3 has 12 residues. Germline V gene lookup returns CDR1 MDHEN and CDR2 SYDVKM. The CDR3 protein is CASSEGSGTQYF. The CDR3 nucleotides are TGTGCCAGCAGTGAGGGCTCCGGGACCCAGTACTTC.

V gene TRBV11-2 combines with J gene TRBJ2-4, with D maybe TRBD1 (6 bases). The CDR3 loop spans 15 amino acids. Germline CDR1 SGHAT, CDR2 FQNNGV. V was shortened by 2 bases and J by 7 bases, with 15 bases between the two germline ends. For the CDR3, the DNA is TGTGCCAGCAGCTTAATTACAGGGCGGGTGAACATTCAGTACTTC. Amino acids: CASSLITGRVNIQYF.

This clone was recorded once. The rearrangement uses TRBV2 and TRBJ1-1; D is possibly TRBD1 (5 bases). Germline values: CDR1 SNHLY, CDR2 FYNNEI. The CDR3 extends over 11 amino acids. V dropped 10 bases and J dropped 7 bases, with 13 bases sitting between them. The CDR3 protein is CATFGGNEAFF. The CDR3 bases are TGTGCCACCTTCGGGGGGAATGAAGCTTTCTTT.

The V and J genes are TRBV7-2 and TRBJ2-2; 7 bases match TRBD1. V gave up 7 bases and J gave up 3 bases; unmatched junction bases: 11. The CDR3 extends over 16 amino acids. The V gene's germline CDR1 is SGHTA and CDR2 FQGNSA. The CDR3 region has the DNA TGTGCCAGCACATCACCGACAGGGTCGTACACCGGGGAGCTGTTTTTT. This translates into CASTSPTGSYTGELFF.

This clone came up a few times. The V and J genes are TRBV28 and TRBJ2-7; D is possibly TRBD2 (6 bases). V gave up 5 bases and J gave up 0 bases, with 14 bases separating them. There are 15 residues in the CDR3. Germline V CDR1 and CDR2: MDHEN, SYDVKM. The CDR3 nucleotides are TGTGCCAGCAGTCGACTAGGGACTTCCTCCTACGAGCAGTACTTC. Its translation is CASSRLGTSSYEQYF.

The chain combines TRBV11-3 with TRBJ1-1; D gene unclear. Trimming left V 3 bases short and J 5 bases short, with 19 bases between. This CDR3 contains 16 residues. CDR1 and CDR2 (germline): SGHNT, YENEEA. Here the CDR3 reads CASSFSLAGPITEAFF. The CDR3 DNA follows: TGTGCCAGCAGCTTTTCTCTGGCAGGTCCCATAACTGAAGCTTTCTTT.

The J gene is TRBJ2-1, the V gene TRBV4-3; 7 bases are a match to TRBD1. Germline assignment: CDR1 LGHNA and CDR2 YSLEER. The CDR3 has 14 residues. V was clipped by 0 bases and J by 8 bases; unmatched bases: 4. Here the CDR3 reads CASSQERRGYEQFF. The DNA of the CDR3 is TGCGCCAGCAGCCAAGAGCGCAGGGGGTATGAGCAGTTCTTC.

The chain combines TRBV7-2 with TRBJ2-7, with TRBD1 identical over 9 bases. J was trimmed by 8 bases and V by 5 bases; bases with no gene match: 10. Germline V CDR1 and CDR2: SGHTA, FQGNSA. The CDR3 totals 14 residues. The CDR3 sequence is CASSPIGQGQQQYF. DNA of the CDR3: TGTGCCAGCAGCCCGATTGGACAGGGGCAACAGCAGTACTTC.

The CDR3 here is CASSLSSSRGQETQYF. CDR3 DNA: TGTGCCAGCAGTTTATCTTCGTCCCGGGGCCAAGAGACCCAGTACTTC. The chain uses TRBV27 and TRBJ2-5, with a tentative D call TRBD2 (5 bases). The CDR3 runs 16 residues. The ends were cut back, 0 bases at V and 1 base at J, with 12 bases in the middle. Germline loops: CDR1 MNHEY, CDR2 SMNVEV (reference sequence).

The chain carries TRBV19 and TRBJ1-1; no firm D call. This CDR3 spans 16 amino acids. Germline V lookup: CDR1 LNHDA, CDR2 SQIVND (reference sequence). V lost 4 bases and J 1 base, leaving 16 bases between the germline ends. CDR3 DNA sequence: TGTGCCAGTAGTAGAGGGAGAGCCTCCAAGAACACTGAAGCTTTCTTT. Amino acids: CASSRGRASKNTEAFF.

The chain is built from TRBV6-6 and TRBJ1-2, with D unclear. The V and J ends lost 0 bases and 0 bases respectively, with 11 bases between them. Per the germline V gene, CDR1 is MNHNY and CDR2 is SVGAGI (reference sequence). This CDR3 contains 16 residues. CDR3 protein: CASSYSLAEANYGYTF. DNA of the CDR3: TGTGCCAGCAGTTACTCCCTGGCGGAAGCTAACTATGGCTACACCTTC.

This clone was counted a few times. J is TRBJ2-3 and V is TRBV2, with TRBD2 identical over 13 bases. The CDR3 consists of 21 residues. V shed 4 bases, J shed 1 base, and the junction held 17 bases outside the gene matches. The germline gives CDR1 SNHLY, CDR2 FYNNEI. The CDR3 sequence: CASSGTGLPTSGRRGTDTQYF. The CDR3 coding sequence is TGTGCCAGCAGTGGAACCGGCCTCCCGACTAGCGGGAGGAGGGGCACAGATACGCAGTATTTT. Full variable domain (rest looked up from reference TRBV2 and TRBJ2-3): EPEVTQTPSHQVTQMGQEVILRCVPISNHLYFYWYRQILGQKVEFLVSFYNNEISEKSEIFDDQFSVERPDGSNFTLKIRSTKLEDSAMYFCASSGTGLPTSGRRGTDTQYFGPGTRLTVL.

The chain is built from TRBV7-9 and TRBJ2-1, with D tentatively TRBD1 (6 bases). CDR1 is SEHNR and CDR2 is FQNEAQ in the germline V gene (reference sequence). The CDR3 totals 13 residues. V dropped 3 bases and J dropped 8 bases, with 11 bases sitting between them. The CDR3 sequence is CASSLYNRDEQFF. The CDR3 DNA reads TGTGCCAGCAGCTTGTACAACAGGGATGAGCAGTTCTTC.

The rearrangement links TRBV7-8 to TRBJ2-7; D remains unclear. This CDR3 spans 11 amino acids. V was pared by 2 bases and J by 4 bases, with 3 bases between. Per the germline V gene, CDR1 is SGHVS and CDR2 is FQNEAQ. The DNA for the CDR3 is TGTGCCAGCAGCTTACGGTACGAGCAGTACTTC. Its translation is CASSLRYEQYF.

The V call is TRBV5-6, the J call TRBJ1-6; D possibly corresponds to TRBD1 (6 bases). The CDR3 consists of 13 residues. CDR1 SGHDT and CDR2 YYEEEE come from the germline V gene. Trimming shortened V by 4 bases and J by 9 bases, and 11 bases separated the two germline ends. The CDR3 reads CASSPVGGSPLHF. Here the CDR3 DNA reads TGTGCCAGCAGCCCGGTAGGGGGTTCACCCCTCCACTTT.

The genes are TRBV6-5 and TRBJ2-7, with 11 bases that match TRBD2. The DNA matches TRBJ2-5 better at its end, which makes the J call doubtful. CDR3 size: 14 residues. Germline V CDR1 and CDR2: MNHEY, SVGAGI. This chain's CDR3 is CASARGLAGGTQYF. The CDR3 DNA reads as TGTGCCTCCGCACGGGGCCTAGCGGGAGGGACCCAGTACTTC.

This clone was counted only a few times. V and J are TRBV19 and TRBJ1-2, with D perhaps matching TRBD1 (6 bases). This CDR3 is built from 18 residues. V lost 8 bases and J 8 bases, leaving 33 bases between the germline ends. Looked up from germline, CDR1 is LNHDA and CDR2 is SQIVND (reference sequence). The CDR3 sequence is CASHYYGLQDRTLEGYTF. CDR3 sequence (DNA): TGTGCCAGTCACTACTACGGACTCCAAGACAGGACCCTCGAGGGCTACACCTTC.

The chain has TRBV27 and TRBJ2-7, with TRBD2 matching 11 bases. This CDR3 is 16 amino acids long. Germline V gives CDR1 MNHEY, CDR2 SMNVEV (reference sequence). With 5 bases clipped from V and 5 bases from J, the junction kept 11 bases outside the gene matches. The CDR3 spells CASSGSSGRARDEQYF. CDR3 in DNA: TGTGCCAGCAGTGGCAGTAGCGGGAGGGCCCGGGACGAGCAGTACTTC.